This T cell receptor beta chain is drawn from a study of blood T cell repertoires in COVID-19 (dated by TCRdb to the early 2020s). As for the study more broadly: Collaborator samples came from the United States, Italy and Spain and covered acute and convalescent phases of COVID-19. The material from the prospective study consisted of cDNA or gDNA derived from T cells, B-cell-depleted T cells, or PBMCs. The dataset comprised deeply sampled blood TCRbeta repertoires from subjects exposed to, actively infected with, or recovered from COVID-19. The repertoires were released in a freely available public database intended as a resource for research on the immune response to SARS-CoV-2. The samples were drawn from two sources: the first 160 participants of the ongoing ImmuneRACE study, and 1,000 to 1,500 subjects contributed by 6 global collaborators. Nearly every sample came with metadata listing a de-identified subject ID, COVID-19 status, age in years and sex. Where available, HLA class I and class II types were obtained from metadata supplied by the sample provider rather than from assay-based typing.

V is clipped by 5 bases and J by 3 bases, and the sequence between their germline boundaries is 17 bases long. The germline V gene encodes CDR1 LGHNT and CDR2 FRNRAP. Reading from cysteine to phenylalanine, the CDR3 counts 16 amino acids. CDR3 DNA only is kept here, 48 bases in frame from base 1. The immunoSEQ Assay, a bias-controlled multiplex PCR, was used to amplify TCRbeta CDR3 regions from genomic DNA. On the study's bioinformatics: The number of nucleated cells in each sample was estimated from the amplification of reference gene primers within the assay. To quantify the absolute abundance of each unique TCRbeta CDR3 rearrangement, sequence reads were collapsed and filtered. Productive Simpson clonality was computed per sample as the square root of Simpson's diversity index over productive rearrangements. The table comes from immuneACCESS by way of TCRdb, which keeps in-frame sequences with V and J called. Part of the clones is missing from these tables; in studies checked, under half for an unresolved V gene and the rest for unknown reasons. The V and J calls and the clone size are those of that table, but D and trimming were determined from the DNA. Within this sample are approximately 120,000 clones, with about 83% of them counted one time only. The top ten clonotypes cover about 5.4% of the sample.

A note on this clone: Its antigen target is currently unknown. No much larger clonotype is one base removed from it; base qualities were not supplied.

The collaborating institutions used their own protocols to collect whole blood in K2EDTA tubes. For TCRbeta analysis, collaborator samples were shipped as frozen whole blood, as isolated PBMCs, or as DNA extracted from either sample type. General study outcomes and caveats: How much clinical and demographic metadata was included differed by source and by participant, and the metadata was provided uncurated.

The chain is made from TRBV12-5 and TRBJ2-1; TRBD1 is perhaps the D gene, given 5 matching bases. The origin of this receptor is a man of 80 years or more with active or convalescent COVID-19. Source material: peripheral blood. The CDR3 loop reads CASGPRVGLFYNEQFF. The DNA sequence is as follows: TGTGCTAGTGGTCCCCGTGTGGGGCTTTTCTACAATGAGCAGTTCTTC.